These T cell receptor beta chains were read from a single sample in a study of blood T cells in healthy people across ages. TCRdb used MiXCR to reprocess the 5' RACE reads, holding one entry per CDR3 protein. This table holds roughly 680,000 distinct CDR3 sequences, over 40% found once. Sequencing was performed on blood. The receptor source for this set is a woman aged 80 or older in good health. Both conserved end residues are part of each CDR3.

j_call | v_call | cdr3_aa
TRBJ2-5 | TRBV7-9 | CASSDLQGAQETQYF
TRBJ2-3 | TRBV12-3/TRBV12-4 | CASSFLGGRSTDTQYF
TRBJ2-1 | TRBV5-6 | CASSFDRSNEQFF
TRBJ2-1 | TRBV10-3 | CAISASGTRLGEQFF
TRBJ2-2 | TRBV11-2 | CASSLDRVLTGELFF
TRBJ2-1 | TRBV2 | CASSGVSVGRNEQFF
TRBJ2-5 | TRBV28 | CASSPPGQGQETQYF
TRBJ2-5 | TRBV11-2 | CASSLEAGGTQYF
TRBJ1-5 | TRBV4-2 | CASSQEKGGNQPQHF
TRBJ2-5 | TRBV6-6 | CASSSGLAGPYNERYF
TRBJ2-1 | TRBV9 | CASSASGRRISYNEQFF
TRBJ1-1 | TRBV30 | CAWRKNTEAFF
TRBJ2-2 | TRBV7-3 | CASSLTDAIGHSNTGELFF
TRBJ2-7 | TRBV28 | CASSLSGSEQYF
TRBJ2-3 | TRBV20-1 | CSARDPPGQGSPDTQYF
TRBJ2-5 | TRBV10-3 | CAISEAKETQYF
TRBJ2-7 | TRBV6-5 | CAGTTGTVLCEQYF
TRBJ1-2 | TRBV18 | CASSPTGRSPGGYTF
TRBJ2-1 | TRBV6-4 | CASSDSGGQEYNEQFF
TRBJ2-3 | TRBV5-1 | CASSSGEGTDTQYF
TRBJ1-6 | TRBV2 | CASTRRQGNSPLHF
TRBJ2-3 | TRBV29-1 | CSGGGGSDTQYF
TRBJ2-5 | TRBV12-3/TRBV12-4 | CASRLGGLTQETQYF
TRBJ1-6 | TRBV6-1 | CASSEWAGDNSPLHF
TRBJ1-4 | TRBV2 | CASRAQVEKLFF
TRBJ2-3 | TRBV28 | CASSSTHTQYF
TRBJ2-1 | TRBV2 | CASSVSSGEQFF
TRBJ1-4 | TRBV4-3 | CASSQDRWDVSEKLFF
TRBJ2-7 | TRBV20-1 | CSALRQGPYEQYF
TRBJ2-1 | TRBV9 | CASSAPQGGYNEQFF
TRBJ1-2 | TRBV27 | CASRGPLYGYTF
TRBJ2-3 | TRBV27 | CASSFQTLTDTQYF
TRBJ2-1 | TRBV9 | CASSTPFNEQFF
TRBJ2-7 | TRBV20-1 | CSAAPDRLSYEQYF
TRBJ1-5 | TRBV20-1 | CSARGSQGDQPQHF
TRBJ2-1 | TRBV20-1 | CSALRPGTTRHEQFF
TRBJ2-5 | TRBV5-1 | CASSRGRGPVETQYF
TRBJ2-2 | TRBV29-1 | CSHQGNTGELFF
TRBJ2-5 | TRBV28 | CASSPMAGETQYF
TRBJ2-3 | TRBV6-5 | CASRKAVTYTDTQYF
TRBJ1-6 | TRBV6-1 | CASSPPAESPLHF
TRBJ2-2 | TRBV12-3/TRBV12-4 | CASSSTRGPGELFF
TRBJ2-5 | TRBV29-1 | CSARGSQETQYF
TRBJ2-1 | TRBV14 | CASSQDLGAIYNEQFF
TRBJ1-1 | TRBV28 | CASRPTGAGNTEAFF
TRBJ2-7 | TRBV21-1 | CASNRQLPREQYF
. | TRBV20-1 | CRASGSYEQYF
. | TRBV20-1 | CSVPPVQETQYF
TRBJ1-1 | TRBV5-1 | CASSLSGGSYTEAFF
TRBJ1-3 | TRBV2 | CASSPKTGGIGNTIYF
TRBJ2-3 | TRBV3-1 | CASSLGRASTDTQYF
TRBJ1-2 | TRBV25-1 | CASSDIQMGLGGGGYTF
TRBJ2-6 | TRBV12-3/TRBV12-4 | CASSGPGANVLTF
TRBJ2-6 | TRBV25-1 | CASEGDGQAGSSGANVLTF
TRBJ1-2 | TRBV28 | CASIPTLVAENYGYTF
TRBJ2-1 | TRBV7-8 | CASSGSGSSYNEQFF